This passage covers 24 T cell receptor beta chains from one sample sequenced in a study of cytomegalovirus exposure and HLA in healthy donors. The PCR ran on 60 Vbeta and 13 Jbeta primers. Sequencing used immunoSEQ multiplex PCR; TCRdb keeps in-frame clones, though not all of them. This sample yields 130,000 to 150,000 clones, of which around 78% are seen a single time; around 2.4% belongs to the top ten. The sample comprised PBMCs. The source is a woman under 30 in good health and CMV-seropositive.

The chain joins TRBV14 to TRBJ2-7, with D perhaps being TRBD1 or TRBD2 (5 bases each). The CDR3 length is 15 residues. CDR1 and CDR2 from the germline V gene are SGHDN and FVKESK. V was cut by 7 bases and J by 7 bases, with 23 bases left in between. Here the CDR3 DNA reads TGTGCCAGCACCCAGGGAGCGTACGTCGGTGAGGAGCAGTACTTC. It codes for CASTQGAYVGEEQYF.

V and J are TRBV27 and TRBJ2-1; 8 nucleotides agree with TRBD2. The length of the CDR3 is 15 residues. Germline V gene lookup returns CDR1 MNHEY and CDR2 SMNVEV (reference sequence). Unmatched junction bases numbered 5, after V lost 5 bases and J lost 2 bases. The CDR3 region is CASSPRGGAYNEQFF. The DNA of the CDR3 is TGTGCCAGCAGTCCTCGGGGGGGGGCCTACAATGAGCAGTTCTTC.

The rearrangement links TRBV6-1 to TRBJ2-1; D is perhaps TRBD1 (6 bases). Germline CDR1 is MNHNS and CDR2 is SASEGT. V gave up 6 bases and J gave up 4 bases, with 13 bases separating them. CDR3 size: 14 residues. This CDR3 reads CASSQGTVYNEQFF. In DNA form, the CDR3 reads TGTGCCAGCAGCCAGGGGACGGTATACAATGAGCAGTTCTTC.

The V call is TRBV4-3, the J call TRBJ1-2, with 8 nucleotides matching TRBD1. The CDR3 has 15 residues. Germline CDR1 reads LGHNA; CDR2 reads YSLEER. Trimming at V came to 3 bases and at J to 3 bases, leaving 6 bases not matched to a gene. CDR3 in DNA: TGCGCCAGCAGCCAGGACACAGGGGGGCACTATGGCTACACCTTC. Protein sequence: CASSQDTGGHYGYTF.

This chain connects TRBV10-3 to TRBJ1-1; D may be TRBD1 (5 bases). Germline CDR1 and CDR2: ENHRY and SYGVKD. The CDR3 runs to 15 residues. V was cut by 6 bases and J by 2 bases, with 16 bases left in between. CDR3 bases: TGTGCCATCAGCGAGCATGACAGTGCCAACACTGAAGCTTTCTTT. Amino acids: CAISEHDSANTEAFF.

The chain carries TRBV18 and TRBJ1-1; D ambiguous. This CDR3 comprises 14 residues. Trimming stripped 0 bases from V and 1 base from J, with 6 bases between. Germline V gene sequence: CDR1 KGHSH, CDR2 LQKENI. CDR3 protein: CASSPPIRNTEAFF. The CDR3 DNA sequence: TGTGCCAGCTCACCACCGATCAGGAACACTGAAGCTTTCTTT. Variable domain in full (rest from reference TRBV18 and TRBJ1-1): NAGVMQNPRHLVRRRGQEARLRCSPMKGHSHVYWYRQLPEEGLKFMVYLQKENIIDESGMPKERFSAEFPKEGPSILRIQQVVRGDSAAYFCASSPPIRNTEAFFGQGTRLTVV.

The chain links TRBV7-8 to TRBJ2-7; D is uncertain. From germline, CDR1 is SGHVS and CDR2 FQNEAQ. V lost 1 base to trimming and J lost 3 bases, with 10 bases between them. There are 14 residues in the CDR3. DNA for the CDR3: TGTGCCAGCAGCTTAGTGCAGTATGGCTACGAGCAGTACTTC. Translated, it gives CASSLVQYGYEQYF.

In DNA form, the CDR3 reads TGTGCCAGCAGCCGGCGGGAGGGGGGCTACACCTTC. Protein sequence: CASSRREGGYTF. V and J are TRBV13 and TRBJ1-2; D perhaps matches TRBD1 (5 bases). Deletions cut 5 bases from V and 8 bases from J, with 12 bases between. Germline CDR1 reads PRHDT; CDR2 reads FYEKMQ (reference sequence). The CDR3 has 12 amino acids.

This sequence joins TRBV28 and TRBJ1-6; D is undetermined. This CDR3 has 14 residues. CDR1 MDHEN and CDR2 SYDVKM come from the germline V gene. The germline V and J ends were trimmed by 6 bases and 11 bases, with 17 bases remaining between them. The CDR3 here is CASSPRPEGTPLHF. The CDR3, as DNA: TGTGCCAGCAGCCCTCGGCCCGAGGGAACACCCCTCCACTTT.

The chain employs TRBV4-3 and TRBJ2-1, with 8 bases identical to TRBD1. V shed 5 bases, J shed 1 base, and the junction held 4 bases outside the gene matches. CDR1 LGHNA and CDR2 YSLEER come from the germline V gene. The CDR3 spans 15 residues. The CDR3 bases are TGCGCCAGCAGCGTGGACAGGGTTTCCTACAATGAGCAGTTCTTC. It yields the protein CASSVDRVSYNEQFF.

V is TRBV19 and J is TRBJ1-3, with D unclear. CDR3 length equals 15 residues. The V end was cut by 4 bases, the J end by 0 bases, with 10 bases between. Per germline, CDR1 LNHDA and CDR2 SQIVND (reference sequence). In DNA form, the CDR3 reads TGTGCCAGTAGTACCCGAGCGGGCTCTGGAAACACCATATATTTT. This translates into CASSTRAGSGNTIYF.

This chain connects TRBV14 to TRBJ1-1; D gene uncertain. The germline CDR1 and CDR2 sequences are SGHDN and FVKESK. Between the trimmed V and J ends, which lost 0 bases and 0 bases, there was a span of 8 bases. CDR3 length: 15 amino acids. The CDR3: CASSQEYSMNTEAFF. Here the CDR3 DNA reads TGTGCCAGCAGCCAAGAGTATTCTATGAACACTGAAGCTTTCTTT. Together with reference TRBV14 and TRBJ1-1, the CDR3 gives the full variable domain: EAGVTQFPSHSVIEKGQTVTLRCDPISGHDNLYWYRRVMGKEIKFLLHFVKESKQDESGMPNNRFLAERTGGTYSTLKVQPAELEDSGVYFCASSQEYSMNTEAFFGQGTRLTVV.

DNA of the CDR3: TGTGCCAGCAGTTTTTGGGGACAGTACAATGAGCAGTTCTTC. This sequence encodes CASSFWGQYNEQFF. This chain connects TRBV27 to TRBJ2-1; TRBD1 aligns across 7 bases. Germline V lookup: CDR1 MNHEY, CDR2 SMNVEV (reference sequence). This CDR3 is 14 amino acids long. After removal of 3 bases from V and 4 bases from J, the junction contained 3 bases not matched to a gene.

This clone was seen a handful of times. V gene TRBV15 combines with J gene TRBJ2-7; maybe TRBD1 (6 bases). Germline V lookup: CDR1 LNHNV, CDR2 YYDKDF (reference sequence). Trimming took off 3 bases at V and 3 bases at J, with 18 bases between the two ends. The CDR3 extends over 16 amino acids. The DNA of the CDR3 is TGTGCCACCAGCAGGAGATCGCAGGACAGCGACTACGAGCAGTACTTC. Translated: CATSRRSQDSDYEQYF. Full variable domain (outside the CDR3, taken from reference TRBV15 and TRBJ2-7): DAMVIQNPRYQVTQFGKPVTLSCSQTLNHNVMYWYQQKSSQAPKLLFHYYDKDFNNEADTPDNFQSRRPNTSFCFLDIRSPGLGDTAMYLCATSRRSQDSDYEQYFGPGTRLTVT.

The gene calls are TRBV14 and TRBJ2-5, with a tentative D call TRBD2 (5 bases). Germline CDR1 SGHDN, CDR2 FVKESK. The V end was cut by 1 base, the J end by 5 bases, with 14 bases between. This CDR3 is 15 amino acids long. The CDR3 here is CASSQVRGSPETQYF. CDR3 DNA sequence: TGTGCCAGCAGCCAAGTTCGAGGGAGTCCGGAGACCCAGTACTTC.

This sequence joins TRBV7-9 and TRBJ1-2, with 8 bases lining up with TRBD1. The ends lost 6 bases at V and 0 bases at J; junction bases unmatched: 9. Germline lookup yields CDR1 SEHNR and CDR2 FQNEAQ (reference sequence). The CDR3 sequence is 16 residues long. The CDR3 DNA reads TGTGCCAGCAGACCAAGGACAGGGCCAACTAACTATGGCTACACCTTC. Its translation is CASRPRTGPTNYGYTF. The variable domain in full, completed from reference TRBV7-9 and TRBJ1-2, reads DTGVSQNPRHKITKRGQNVTFRCDPISEHNRLYWYRQTLGQGPEFLTYFQNEAQLEKSRLLSDRFSAERPKGSFSTLEIQRTEQGDSAMYLCASRPRTGPTNYGYTFGSGTRLTVV.

The V and J genes are TRBV21-1 and TRBJ1-2; TRBD1 reflects the table's D call only, with no check against the DNA. TRBV21-1 counts as a pseudogene. There are 14 residues in the CDR3. The DNA of the CDR3 is TGTGCCAGCAGCCTCCTCGGACAGTACTATGGCTACACCTTC. Protein product: CASSLLGQYYGYTF.

This rearrangement joins TRBV30 to TRBJ2-2, with 9 bases fitting TRBD2. Trimming at V came to 3 bases and at J to 3 bases, leaving 5 bases not matched to a gene. CDR1 is GTSNPN and CDR2 is SVGIG in the germline V gene (reference sequence). This CDR3 is built from 15 residues. The CDR3 sequence: CAWSRGGADTGELFF. CDR3 DNA sequence: TGTGCCTGGAGCCGCGGGGGGGCTGACACCGGGGAGCTGTTTTTT. Drawing the rest from reference TRBV30 and TRBJ2-2, the complete variable domain is SQTIHQWPATLVQPVGSPLSLECTVEGTSNPNLYWYRQAAGRGLQLLFYSVGIGQISSEVPQNLSASRPQDRQFILSSKKLLLSDSGFYLCAWSRGGADTGELFFGEGSRLTVL.

This clone appeared a single time. The chain has TRBV18 and TRBJ2-7, with a possible D match to TRBD1 (5 bases). This CDR3 has 13 residues. Between the trimmed V and J ends, which lost 2 bases and 0 bases, there was a span of 5 bases. CDR1 and CDR2 (germline): KGHSH, LQKENI. In nucleotides, the CDR3 is TGTGCCAGCTCACCAGGACACTCCTACGAGCAGTACTTC. This codes for CASSPGHSYEQYF.

CDR3 amino acids: CASKPPKAQEPLHF. CDR3 nucleotide sequence: TGTGCCAGCAAGCCTCCCAAGGCTCAGGAACCCCTCCACTTT. This chain connects TRBV6-5 to TRBJ1-6; D unclear. CDR1 and CDR2 (germline): MNHEY, SVGAGI. This CDR3 comprises 14 residues. Trimming shortened V by 7 bases and J by 12 bases, and 19 bases separated the two germline ends.

This clone has more than one count but fewer than ten. The chain joins TRBV6-5 to TRBJ1-3, with 7 bases fitting TRBD1. The V gene's germline CDR1 is MNHEY and CDR2 SVGAGI. CDR3 length: 14 residues. Trimming at V came to 5 bases and at J to 4 bases, leaving 5 bases not matched to a gene. This CDR3 is CASSSTGDGNTIYF. The CDR3 nucleotides are TGTGCCAGCAGTAGTACAGGGGACGGAAACACCATATATTTT.

The V and J genes are TRBV29-1 and TRBJ1-1; no clear D. CDR3 length: 11 amino acids. The germline V gene encodes CDR1 SQVTM and CDR2 ANQGSEA. With 3 bases removed from V and 8 bases from J, the gap between germline ends came to 10 bases. The CDR3: CSVDEAFEAFF. The DNA for the CDR3 is TGCAGCGTTGATGAGGCGTTCGAAGCTTTCTTT.

This chain uses TRBV7-9 with TRBJ1-3; TRBD1 aligns across 7 bases. The CDR3 runs to 15 residues. The V segment lost 5 bases and the J segment 2 bases; nucleotides outside the gene matches: 6. CDR1 and CDR2 (germline): SEHNR, FQNEAQ (reference sequence). As DNA, the CDR3 is TGTGCCAGCAGCCGGGACAGATCGACTGGAAACACCATATATTTT. Its protein is CASSRDRSTGNTIYF.

The chain joins TRBV5-5 to TRBJ1-5, with a weak D call TRBD1 (6 bases). Germline loops: CDR1 SGHKS, CDR2 YYEKEE (reference sequence). V lost 1 base, J lost 3 bases, and 14 bases lay in between. The CDR3 spans 16 residues. This CDR3 is CASSLQGSPSNQPQHF. The CDR3 DNA reads TGTGCCAGCAGCTTGCAGGGGTCCCCTTCCAATCAGCCCCAGCATTTT. Full variable domain (rest looked up from reference TRBV5-5 and TRBJ1-5): DAGVTQSPTHLIKTRGQQVTLRCSPISGHKSVSWYQQVLGQGPQFIFQYYEKEERGRGNFPDRFSARQFPNYSSELNVNALLLGDSALYLCASSLQGSPSNQPQHFGDGTRLSIL.